The next 18 T cell receptor beta chains were all read from a single sample in a study of CXCR3-negative and CXCR3-positive naive CD8 T cells. The libraries of TRB cDNA were constructed through 5' RACE using UMI labels. From the 5' RACE reads, TCRdb lists one entry per CDR3 protein and no DNA. The sample yields about 40,000 distinct CDR3 sequences, of which the top ten take up about 10%. Sequencing input: memory CD8+ T cells from blood. The source of these receptors is a human donor in good health. Some clones in this sample may be carry-over from other donors' samples.

V usage is TRBV23-1 and J usage is TRBJ2-7. TRBV23-1 is an ORF for which the function is uncertain. The CDR3 length is 19 residues. CDR3 sequence reads: CASSQSSPIDGLSSYEQYF.

The chain couples TRBV4-3 to TRBJ2-2; there is no DNA to check the TCRdb D call of TRBD1. CDR1 and CDR2 (germline): LGHNA, YSLEER. There are 17 residues in the CDR3. CDR3 sequence: CASSQSRTGYNTGELFF.

J is TRBJ2-7 and V is TRBV5-6. The CDR3 contains 14 residues. Germline-derived CDR1 and CDR2 are SGHDT and YYEEEE. The CDR3 loop is CASSLFVSSYEQYF.

V usage is TRBV10-3 and J usage is TRBJ2-5. Germline CDR1 and CDR2: ENHRY and SYGVKD. CDR3 length: 12 residues. CDR3 in amino acids: CAISGGEETQYF.

V usage is TRBV29-1 and J usage is TRBJ2-7; TCRdb's D call of TRBD1 is untestable without DNA. Germline values: CDR1 SQVTM, CDR2 ANQGSEA. This CDR3 is 13 amino acids long. The chain's CDR3 is CSAWTGDRWEQYF.

This chain connects TRBV18 to TRBJ2-7; lacking DNA, the TRBD1 call made by TCRdb goes unchecked. Germline CDR1 reads KGHSH; CDR2 reads LQKENI. This CDR3 has 14 residues. The CDR3 here is CASSREDRAYEQYF.

The chain combines TRBV7-2 with TRBJ2-1; absent DNA, TCRdb's TRBD2 call cannot be checked. The germline gives CDR1 SGHTA, CDR2 FQGNSA. The CDR3 has 15 amino acids. The CDR3 region is CASSLIGTDSNEQFF.

J is TRBJ2-6 and V is TRBV29-1; with no DNA, the TCRdb D assignment of TRBD2 cannot be verified. The CDR3 consists of 14 residues. The germline gives CDR1 SQVTM, CDR2 ANQGSEA. CDR3 sequence reads: CSVKREGEANVLTF.

The gene calls are TRBV29-1 and TRBJ1-5; the D call of TRBD1 rests on TCRdb alone, since no DNA is present to check it. CDR3 size: 13 residues. Germline lookup yields CDR1 SQVTM and CDR2 ANQGSEA. CDR3 loop: CSVADSSNQPQHF.

J is TRBJ2-5 and V is TRBV6-5. This CDR3 spans 14 amino acids. Germline V gives CDR1 MNHEY, CDR2 SVGAGI. The CDR3 spells CASSYEGYQETQYF.

V and J are TRBV12-5 and TRBJ2-3. Germline CDR1 reads LGHNT; CDR2 reads FRNRAP. The length of the CDR3 is 15 residues. Here the CDR3 reads CASGPDTASTDTQYF.

This chain links TRBV12-3 or TRBV12-4 with TRBJ2-5; absent DNA, TCRdb's TRBD1 call cannot be checked. The CDR3 extends over 17 amino acids. CDR3: CASAPGTGALKQETQYF.

Here the CDR3 reads CASSRIRQGYNEQFF. V gene TRBV4-1 combines with J gene TRBJ2-1; TCRdb names TRBD1, which stays unverified in the absence of DNA. The CDR3 contains 15 residues. Germline CDR1 and CDR2: MGHRA and YSYEKL.

The chain links TRBV12-3 or TRBV12-4 to TRBJ2-3; TCRdb indicates TRBD1, and absent DNA this call remains unverified. The CDR3 loop spans 16 amino acids. CDR3 residues: CASSLDRETVTDTQYF.

The chain carries TRBV7-7 and TRBJ1-5; the TCRdb D gene call, TRBD1, has no DNA to confirm it. The CDR3 is 16 amino acids. Per germline, CDR1 SSHAT and CDR2 FNYEAQ (reference sequence). CDR3 sequence reads: CASSEPGQLGNQPQHF.

This chain joins TRBV24-1 and TRBJ2-1. The CDR3 contains 13 residues. CDR1 is KGHDR and CDR2 is SFDVKD in the germline V gene. CDR3 in amino acids: CATSDLESNEQFF.

The V call is TRBV2, the J call TRBJ2-3; TCRdb reports TRBD2, a call that lacks DNA to check it against. The germline V gene has CDR1 SNHLY and CDR2 FYNNEI. The CDR3 loop spans 14 amino acids. CDR3 in amino acids: CATQTSGSTDTQYF.

The J gene is TRBJ2-7, the V gene TRBV6-5; the D call from TCRdb, TRBD1, cannot be confirmed without DNA. CDR1 and CDR2 (germline): MNHEY, SVGAGI. CDR3 length: 16 amino acids. CDR3: CASSQLGQGYNTRPYF.